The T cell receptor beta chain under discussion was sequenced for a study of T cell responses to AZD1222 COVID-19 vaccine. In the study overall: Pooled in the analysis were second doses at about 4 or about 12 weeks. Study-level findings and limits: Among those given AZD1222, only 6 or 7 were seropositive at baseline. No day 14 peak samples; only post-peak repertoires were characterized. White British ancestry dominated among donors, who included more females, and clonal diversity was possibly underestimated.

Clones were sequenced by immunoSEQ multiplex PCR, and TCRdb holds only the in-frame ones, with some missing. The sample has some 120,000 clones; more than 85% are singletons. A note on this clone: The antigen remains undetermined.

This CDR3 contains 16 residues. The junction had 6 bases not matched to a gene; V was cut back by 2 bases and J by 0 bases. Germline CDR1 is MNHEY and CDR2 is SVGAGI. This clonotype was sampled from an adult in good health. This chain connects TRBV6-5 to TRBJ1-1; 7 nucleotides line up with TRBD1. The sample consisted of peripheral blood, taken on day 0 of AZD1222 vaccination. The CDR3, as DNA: TGTGCCAGCAGTTACAGGGCAGGGGGTATGAACACTGAAGCTTTCTTT. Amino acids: CASSYRAGGMNTEAFF.